This TCR beta chain was sequenced during a study of blood T cell repertoires in COVID-19. As for the study in general: PBMCs, B-cell-depleted T cells, or T cells provided the cDNA or gDNA that made up the material.

Repertoires were generated with immunoSEQ multiplex PCR, while TCRdb's copy carries only in-frame clones and drops some. The repertoire holds around 100,000 clones, with 89% as singletons. The Seattle patients joined while their infection was active and were tracked longitudinally afterward. V was cut by 0 bases and J by 6 bases, with 18 bases left in between. The CDR3 has 16 amino acids. Germline CDR1 and CDR2: SGHNT and YYREEE (reference sequence). The source of this sequence is a man in his fifties or sixties with COVID-19, enrolled during active disease. Specimen: peripheral blood. This chain joins TRBV5-4 and TRBJ1-2; tentatively, D is TRBD1 (5 bases). DNA for the CDR3: TGTGCCAGCAGCTTGGGGGGCGGGGGAACGAACAATGGCTACACCTTC. Its translation: CASSLGGGGTNNGYTF.